This T cell receptor beta chain was sequenced during a study of T cell repertoires in cytomegalovirus infection. Across the whole study: It was the public TCR beta signatures that indicated both CMV infection and matching HLA type.

MiXCR, run by TCRdb on the reads, gives a single entry per CDR3 protein. The sample contains about 500,000 distinct CDR3 sequences, around 35% of which appear only once. This clonotype was picked up one time. Its antigen remains unknown. J was trimmed by 4 bases and V by 5 bases; bases with no gene match: 10. The CDR3 totals 17 residues. Per germline, CDR1 SGHDN and CDR2 FVKESK. This sequence was found in a human donor in good health (CMV status not recorded). Some clones in this sample may be carry-over from other donors' samples. The sequencing used cultured PBMCs, collected from culture after CMV antigen stimulation. This sequence joins TRBV14 and TRBJ2-1; TRBD2 matches 11 bases. The CDR3 coding sequence is TGTGCCAGCAGCTGGGGACTAGCGGTGGGAGCTTACAATGAGCAGTTCTTC. Its translation is CASSWGLAVGAYNEQFF.